The clone carrying this T cell receptor beta chain appeared once. Its antigen is not known. This sample stems from a study of cytomegalovirus exposure and HLA in healthy donors. Germline V CDR1 and CDR2: SGDLS, YYNGEE. The CDR3 loop spans 13 amino acids. The V end was cut by 4 bases, the J end by 3 bases, with 10 bases between. In the PCR, 60 Vbeta and 13 Jbeta primers were used. Clones were sequenced by immunoSEQ multiplex PCR, and TCRdb holds only the in-frame ones, with some missing. The sample records 50,000 to 75,000 clones, about 80% being singletons. Points from the study as a whole: Accurate prediction of HLA-A and HLA-B alleles (for most subjects) was reportedly achieved from TCR beta sequences.

V gene TRBV9 combines with J gene TRBJ2-5; possibly TRBD2 for D (5 bases). The sequence was collected from a woman in her thirties or forties in good health and CMV-seronegative. The sample was PBMCs. DNA of the CDR3: TGTGCCAGCAGCCGCGAAGCGGAAGAGACCCAGTACTTC. Residues: CASSREAEETQYF.